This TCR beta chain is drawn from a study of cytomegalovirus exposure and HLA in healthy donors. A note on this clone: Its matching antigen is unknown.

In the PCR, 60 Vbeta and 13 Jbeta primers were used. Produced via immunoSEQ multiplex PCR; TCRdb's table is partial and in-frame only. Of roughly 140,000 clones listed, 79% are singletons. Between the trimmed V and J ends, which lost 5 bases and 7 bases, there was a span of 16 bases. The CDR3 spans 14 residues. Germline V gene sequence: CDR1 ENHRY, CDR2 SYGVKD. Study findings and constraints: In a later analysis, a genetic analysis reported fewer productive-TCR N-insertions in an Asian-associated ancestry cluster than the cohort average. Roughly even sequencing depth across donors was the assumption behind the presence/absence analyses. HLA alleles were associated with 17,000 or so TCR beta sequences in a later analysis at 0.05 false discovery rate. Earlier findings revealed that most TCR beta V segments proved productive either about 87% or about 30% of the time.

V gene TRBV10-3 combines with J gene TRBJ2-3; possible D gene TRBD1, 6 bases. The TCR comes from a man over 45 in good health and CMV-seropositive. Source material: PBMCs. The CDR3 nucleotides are TGTGCCATCAGTTGGGACATCTCCAGCCATACGCAGTATTTT. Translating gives CAISWDISSHTQYF.